The rows below give T cell receptor beta chains drawn from one sample of a study of CD8 T cells in ankylosing spondylitis. TCRdb independently ran MiXCR on the 5' RACE reads; one entry per CDR3 protein. Of under 55,000 distinct CDR3 sequences detected, about 7.8% appear once; the ten largest clones hold 7.5% to 10%. Sequenced input: blood, either unsorted or a sorted T cell fraction (not recorded which). These receptor sequences come from a female donor with ankylosing spondylitis or in good health (not recorded which). CDR3s include the opening cysteine and the closing phenylalanine or tryptophan. Each record gives: D gene, clone size, J gene, V gene, CDR3 DNA, CDR3 protein. A D gene is named only where the DNA matches it firmly. Clone size is shown for a subset of rows, as once, few, many or a class of expanded clone.

NA,many,TRBJ1-2,TRBV5-8,TGTGCCAGCAGTACACACGGCCCTTCCTATGGCTACACCTTC,CASSTHGPSYGYTF
NA,many,TRBJ1-6,TRBV5-1,TGCGCCAGCAGCTTGGGGACGTATAATTCACCCCTCCACTTT,CASSLGTYNSPLHF
TRBD2,many,TRBJ2-1,TRBV5-1,TGCGCCAGCAGGTCTAGCGGGAACCCTTCCGATGAGCAGTTCTTC,CASRSSGNPSDEQFF
TRBD1,many,TRBJ1-1,TRBV9,TGTGCCAGCAGCGTAGCTCAGGGGGGGGGAGCTGAAGCTTTCTTT,CASSVAQGGGAEAFF
TRBD1,many,TRBJ1-5,TRBV6-1,TGTGCCAGCAGCCCGACAGGGCCCAGGAATCAGCCCCAGCATTTT,CASSPTGPRNQPQHF
NA,few,TRBJ2-7,TRBV11-2,TGTGCCAGCAGCTTATCTTCCACCCGGGGGCGGTCAAATTTCGAGCAGTACTTC,CASSLSSTRGRSNFEQYF
TRBD2,many,TRBJ2-3,TRBV10-3,TGTGCCACCGGGGCCTCTAGCGGGGGTGGAGATACGCAGTATTTT,CATGASSGGGDTQYF
NA,many,TRBJ1-1,TRBV29-1,TGCAGCGTTGTCCCAGTGGGGGATGGAGCTTTCTTT,CSVVPVGDGAFF
TRBD1,many,TRBJ1-1,TRBV7-8,TGTGCCAGCAGCTACACAGGGGGGATGAACACTGAAGCTTTCTTT,CASSYTGGMNTEAFF
TRBD1,many,TRBJ1-1,TRBV9,TGTGCCAGCAGACCGGACAGGGCGAACACTGAAGCTTTCTTT,CASRPDRANTEAFF
NA,many,TRBJ1-1,TRBV29-1,TGCAGCGCTAGGGGCACTGAAGCTTTCTTT,CSARGTEAFF
TRBD1,many,TRBJ1-2,TRBV5-6,TGTGCCAGCAGCCGCGGACAACAGGGGGTAGGCATAGAAAATGGCTACACCTTC,CASSRGQQGVGIENGYTF
NA,NA,TRBJ2-2,TRBV6-5,TGTGCCAGCAGTTACTCGGGGTTGGGGGGCGCGCGCACCGGGGAGCTGTTTTTT,CASSYSGLGGARTGELFF
TRBD1,many,TRBJ1-3,TRBV6-5,TGTGCCAGCAGTTACTCGTTTATCGGACAGGGCGGAAACACCATATATTTT,CASSYSFIGQGGNTIYF
TRBD1,NA,TRBJ1-3,TRBV4-1,TGCGCCAGCAGCCAAGAGGGACAGGGAGGAAACACCATATATTTT,CASSQEGQGGNTIYF
TRBD1,NA,TRBJ1-1,TRBV27,TGTGCCAGCAGCCATAGGGGACAGGCTACCACTGAAGCTTTCTTT,CASSHRGQATTEAFF
NA,many,TRBJ1-5,TRBV6-1,TGTGCCAGCAAAAAGGGGAGCAATCAGCCCCAGCATTTT,CASKKGSNQPQHF
TRBD1,NA,TRBJ2-5,TRBV19,TGTGCCAGTACCACCCCCCTCAGGGGGGAGACCCAGTACTTC,CASTTPLRGETQYF
NA,many,TRBJ1-6,TRBV9,TGTGCCAGCAGCGCGGGACTGGAATATAATTCACCCCTCCACTTT,CASSAGLEYNSPLHF
NA,NA,TRBJ2-1,TRBV2,TGTGCCAGCAGGGCACTCTTCTCCTACAATGAGCAGTTCTTC,CASRALFSYNEQFF
NA,many,TRBJ1-2,TRBV9,TGTGCCAGCAGCGCCCAGGACGCGAACTATGGCTACACCTTC,CASSAQDANYGYTF
NA,few,TRBJ2-1,TRBV28,TGTGCCAGCACCTCTCGTGTCGGAGAGTTCTTC,CASTSRVGEFF
NA,many,TRBJ1-2,TRBV20-1,TGCAGTGCTAGGCCCGACACCAGTAACTATGGCTACACCTTC,CSARPDTSNYGYTF
NA,NA,TRBJ1-2,TRBV11-3,TGTGCCAGCAGCTTTGAGGGGTATGGCTACACCTTC,CASSFEGYGYTF
NA,few,TRBJ2-1,TRBV7-2,TGTGCCAGCAGCTTAGGTAGCGGTGTTTCCTACAATGAGCAGTTCTTC,CASSLGSGVSYNEQFF
TRBD1,many,TRBJ1-5,TRBV6-5,TGTGCCAGCAGTACCGACAGGGGGAGGAATCAGCCCCAGCATTTT,CASSTDRGRNQPQHF
NA,NA,TRBJ2-7,TRBV5-6,TGTGCCAGCAGCTTTGGTGAATGGGGGCTCGAGCAGTACTTC,CASSFGEWGLEQYF
TRBD2,many,TRBJ2-3,TRBV7-3,TGTGCCAGCAGCATCGGTCTAGCGGGGGGAGCTAGCACAGATACGCAGTATTTT,CASSIGLAGGASTDTQYF